Below are 32 T cell receptor beta chains sequenced from a single sample in a study of vaccination effects on CD4 cells after COVID-19. No antigen has been assigned to these receptors. Profiled with immunoSEQ multiplex PCR; TCRdb holds only in-frame clones, not every one. The sample carries fewer than 90,000 clones, around four fifths recorded once. Using viral peptide pools, the ViraFEST assay grew out antigen-specific CD4+ T cells prior to sequencing. An approximately 10-day culture period preceded the isolation of CD4+ T cells. Everyone in the study got two shots of either the BNT162b2 or mRNA-1273 vaccine. Sequencing was performed on CD4+ T cells from PBMCs cultured with HCoV-OC43 spike peptides, taken after COVID-19 vaccination. The subset here: HCoV-OC43 spike overlapping peptide pool stimulation. These receptor sequences come from a human donor who received a COVID-19 vaccine.

The gene calls are TRBV19 and TRBJ2-6; 7 bases match TRBD1. This CDR3 is 19 amino acids long. After removal of 2 bases from V and 0 bases from J, the junction contained 10 bases not matched to a gene. Looked up from germline, CDR1 is LNHDA and CDR2 is SQIVND (reference sequence). The CDR3 loop reads CASSIYSRTGLSGANVLTF. DNA for the CDR3: TGTGCCAGTAGTATATATAGCAGGACAGGCCTCTCTGGGGCCAACGTCCTGACTTTC.

This clone was counted a single time. The chain combines TRBV7-3 with TRBJ2-5; 9 bases map to TRBD1. The CDR3 runs to 15 residues. The germline gives CDR1 SGHTA, CDR2 FQGTGA. The J segment lost 6 bases and the V segment lost 2 bases, leaving 7 bases of the junction unmatched. CDR3 coding DNA: TGTGCCAGCAGCTTATCTGGGGGACAGGGCCAGACCCAGTACTTC. It is translated as CASSLSGGQGQTQYF.

The chain couples TRBV2 to TRBJ1-6; D is possibly TRBD1 (6 bases). The V end lost 7 bases, the J end lost 8 bases, and 12 bases lay between the germline ends. The CDR3 contains 13 residues. CDR1 and CDR2 (germline): SNHLY, FYNNEI. The CDR3 nucleotides are TGTGCCAGCATGGACAGATTATATTCACCCCTCCACTTT. It yields the protein CASMDRLYSPLHF.

The V and J genes are TRBV6-6 and TRBJ2-4; TRBD2 aligns across 10 bases. Losses at the gene ends were 8 bases for V and 6 bases for J; bases not matched to a gene: 7. The CDR3 length is 14 residues. Germline values: CDR1 MNHNY, CDR2 SVGAGI (reference sequence). CDR3 coding DNA: TGTGCCAGCGCGCTAGCGGGAGAGATAAACATTCAGTACTTC. Translation gives CASALAGEINIQYF.

This chain uses TRBV2 with TRBJ1-1; possibly TRBD1 for D (5 bases). The CDR3 loop spans 15 amino acids. V lost 6 bases, J lost 5 bases, and 19 bases lay in between. The V gene's germline CDR1 is SNHLY and CDR2 FYNNEI. The CDR3 loop reads CASRGGTSGWTEAFF. Written as DNA, the CDR3 is TGTGCCAGCAGAGGAGGGACTTCCGGGTGGACTGAAGCTTTCTTT.

The chain has TRBV6-5 and TRBJ2-7; 10 bases match TRBD1. Losses at the gene ends were 5 bases for V and 4 bases for J; bases not matched to a gene: 8. The V gene's germline CDR1 is MNHEY and CDR2 SVGAGI. This CDR3 region has 15 residues. Here the CDR3 DNA reads TGTGCCAGCAGTACTGGAGGGACAGGGGATTACGAGCAGTACGTC. This encodes CASSTGGTGDYEQYV.

The V gene is TRBV6-5, the J gene TRBJ2-7; D may be TRBD2 (6 bases). V gave up 4 bases and J gave up 0 bases, with 13 bases separating them. This CDR3 has 15 residues. Germline values: CDR1 MNHEY, CDR2 SVGAGI. The chain's CDR3 is CASSSRRGSSYEQYV. DNA of the CDR3: TGTGCCAGCAGTTCCCGGCGGGGCTCCTCCTACGAGCAGTACGTC.

This rearrangement joins TRBV10-3 to TRBJ2-5, with TRBD1 identical over 7 bases. CDR3 length: 16 amino acids. Germline loops: CDR1 ENHRY, CDR2 SYGVKD. J was trimmed by 5 bases and V by 3 bases; bases with no gene match: 12. For the CDR3, the DNA is TGTGCCATCAGTGATTGGGACAGCCGAAAGCGGGAGACCCAGTACTTC. Amino acids: CAISDWDSRKRETQYF.

J is TRBJ2-5 and V is TRBV2; 7 nucleotides line up with TRBD1. Trimming took 4 bases from V and 4 from J; bases not matched to a gene: 6. This CDR3 is built from 14 residues. Germline V gene data show CDR1 as SNHLY and CDR2 as FYNNEI. In DNA form, the CDR3 reads TGTGCCAGCAGTGGACAGGGCAGGGGAGAGACCCAGTACTTC. This sequence encodes CASSGQGRGETQYF. Drawing the rest from reference TRBV2 and TRBJ2-5, the complete variable domain is EPEVTQTPSHQVTQMGQEVILRCVPISNHLYFYWYRQILGQKVEFLVSFYNNEISEKSEIFDDQFSVERPDGSNFTLKIRSTKLEDSAMYFCASSGQGRGETQYFGPGTRLLVL.

This chain uses TRBV5-6 with TRBJ2-5; 12 bases line up with TRBD2. Germline V gene lookup returns CDR1 SGHDT and CDR2 YYEEEE. Unmatched junction bases numbered 3, after V lost 4 bases and J lost 5 bases. The CDR3 has 14 residues. The DNA of the CDR3 is TGTGCCAGCAGCCCCGGGACTAGCGGGGAGACCCAGTACTTC. Encoded protein: CASSPGTSGETQYF.

The V and J genes are TRBV30 and TRBJ1-2; the D gene is possibly TRBD1 (5 bases). The CDR3 spans 13 residues. V was cut by 4 bases and J by 8 bases, with 17 bases left in between. Germline loops: CDR1 GTSNPN, CDR2 SVGIG (reference sequence). The CDR3 loop reads CAWTALGHGGYTF. The CDR3 DNA sequence: TGTGCCTGGACCGCCCTAGGACATGGCGGCTACACCTTC.

This sequence joins TRBV7-6 and TRBJ2-1, with D tentatively TRBD1 or TRBD2 (6 bases each). Germline V gene data show CDR1 as SGHVS and CDR2 as FNYEAQ. Trimming took 1 base from V and 0 from J, leaving 16 bases between them. The CDR3 contains 18 residues. The chain's CDR3 is CASSLGGAGTDSYNEQFF. In nucleotides, the CDR3 is TGTGCCAGCAGCTTAGGGGGGGCCGGGACGGACTCCTACAATGAGCAGTTCTTC.

V gene TRBV2 combines with J gene TRBJ2-7; D remains ambiguous. V was trimmed by 7 bases and J by 2 bases, leaving 12 bases between them. Germline lookup yields CDR1 SNHLY and CDR2 FYNNEI. CDR3 length: 13 amino acids. The CDR3 DNA is TGTGCCAGCAAGAGAGAAGACACCTACGAGCAGTACGTC. Protein sequence: CASKREDTYEQYV.

J is TRBJ1-5 and V is TRBV5-4; tentatively, D is TRBD1 (6 bases). CDR1 is SGHNT and CDR2 is YYREEE in the germline V gene (reference sequence). The CDR3 runs 13 residues. V lost 4 bases and J 6 bases, leaving 11 bases between the germline ends. The DNA of the CDR3 is TGTGCCAGCAGCCCGGACAGAGGTCAGCCCCAGCATTTT. This encodes CASSPDRGQPQHF.

The rearrangement joins TRBV5-1 to TRBJ1-1; unclear D gene. CDR3 length: 15 amino acids. Between the trimmed V and J ends, which lost 7 bases and 1 base, there was a span of 17 bases. The germline V gene encodes CDR1 SGHRS and CDR2 YFSETQ. This chain's CDR3 is CASGIGVPTNTEAFF. The CDR3, as DNA: TGCGCCAGCGGTATAGGTGTACCAACGAACACTGAAGCTTTCTTT.

This clone was seen a handful of times. This chain links TRBV10-1 with TRBJ1-5; tentative D call: TRBD1 (5 bases). The length of the CDR3 is 13 residues. CDR1 and CDR2 from the germline V gene are WNHNN and SYGVQD (reference sequence). V lost 9 bases and J 5 bases, leaving 14 bases between the germline ends. CDR3 in amino acids: CARVDSYYQPQHF. The DNA of the CDR3 is TGCGCCAGGGTCGACAGCTATTATCAGCCCCAGCATTTT.

This chain connects TRBV5-4 to TRBJ2-1; 9 bases align to TRBD1. The CDR3 extends over 15 amino acids. V gave up 1 base and J gave up 8 bases; unmatched junction bases: 7. The germline gives CDR1 SGHNT, CDR2 YYREEE (reference sequence). CDR3 amino acids: CASSLRTGGFYEQFF. The DNA of the CDR3 is TGTGCCAGCAGCTTGAGAACAGGGGGCTTTTATGAGCAGTTCTTC.

The chain uses TRBV24-1 and TRBJ2-6; tentatively, D is TRBD1 (5 bases). With 5 bases removed from V and 4 bases from J, the gap between germline ends came to 11 bases. The CDR3 runs 15 residues. Germline V gene lookup returns CDR1 KGHDR and CDR2 SFDVKD. Written as DNA, the CDR3 is TGTGCCACCAGTGCCGCAGGGCACGGGGCCAACGTCCTGACTTTC. Protein product: CATSAAGHGANVLTF.

The chain joins TRBV28 to TRBJ2-7; tentatively, D is TRBD1 (6 bases). V was cut by 2 bases and J by 3 bases, with 11 bases left in between. There are 14 residues in the CDR3. CDR1 and CDR2 (germline): MDHEN, SYDVKM. This CDR3 is CASSLGRGYYEQYV. The CDR3 DNA reads as TGTGCCAGCAGTTTAGGCAGGGGATACTACGAGCAGTACGTC.

The chain is built from TRBV2 and TRBJ2-7; tentative D call: TRBD1 (5 bases). The germline V gene encodes CDR1 SNHLY and CDR2 FYNNEI. V lost 6 bases, J lost 0 bases, and 12 bases lay in between. CDR3 length: 14 residues. The CDR3 sequence is CASRAQGSSYEQYV. In nucleotides, the CDR3 is TGTGCCAGCAGGGCCCAGGGTAGCTCCTACGAGCAGTACGTC.

The rearrangement joins TRBV14 to TRBJ1-6, with a tentative D call TRBD1 (5 bases). Trimming shortened V by 4 bases and J by 9 bases, and 10 bases separated the two germline ends. The CDR3 runs 13 residues. CDR1 is SGHDN, CDR2 FVKESK, per germline. This CDR3 reads CASSLGGVSPLHF. Written as DNA, the CDR3 is TGTGCCAGCAGCCTGGGAGGGGTTTCACCCCTCCACTTT.

The chain couples TRBV18 to TRBJ2-3; the match to TRBD1 covers 7 bases. Germline trimming cut 1 base from V and 0 bases from J; bases unmatched to any gene: 1. Germline V lookup: CDR1 KGHSH, CDR2 LQKENI. The CDR3 covers 15 residues. CDR3 bases: TGTGCCAGCTCACCACGGGACAGCAGCACAGATACGCAGTATTTT. Protein product: CASSPRDSSTDTQYF.

The genes are TRBV27 and TRBJ2-1; the D is unclear. The ends were cut back, 5 bases at V and 9 bases at J, with 20 bases in the middle. Germline V gene lookup returns CDR1 MNHEY and CDR2 SMNVEV (reference sequence). The CDR3 has 15 residues. The CDR3 protein is CASSPLSWAFGEQFF. The DNA of the CDR3 is TGTGCCAGCAGTCCTTTAAGCTGGGCTTTCGGTGAGCAGTTCTTC.

This rearrangement joins TRBV10-1 to TRBJ2-6; 7 bases agree with TRBD1. CDR1 and CDR2 (germline): WNHNN, SYGVQD (reference sequence). Trimming cost V 4 bases and J 0 bases; bases outside gene matches: 0. The length of the CDR3 is 15 residues. The CDR3, as DNA: TGCGCCAGCAGTGGGGACAGCTCTGGGGCCAACGTCCTGACTTTC. It specifies CASSGDSSGANVLTF.

The J gene is TRBJ2-7, the V gene TRBV6-5; the match to TRBD2 covers 12 bases. This CDR3 is 15 amino acids long. The trim removed 5 bases at V and 4 bases at J, leaving 6 bases unmatched. Germline values: CDR1 MNHEY, CDR2 SVGAGI. CDR3 sequence reads: CASSRLAGGGYEQYV. The CDR3 bases are TGTGCCAGCAGTCGTCTAGCGGGGGGGGGATACGAGCAGTACGTC.

CDR3 sequence reads: CASSLGVGGLSQETQYF. The CDR3 DNA reads TGTGCCAGCAGCTTGGGGGTGGGGGGCCTATCTCAAGAGACCCAGTACTTC. The J gene is TRBJ2-5, the V gene TRBV5-5; D tentatively fits TRBD1 or TRBD2 (6 bases each). The germline V gene encodes CDR1 SGHKS and CDR2 YYEKEE (reference sequence). The ends were cut back, 0 bases at V and 2 bases at J, with 17 bases in the middle. The CDR3 consists of 17 residues.

V gene TRBV6-5 combines with J gene TRBJ1-2, with 10 bases that match TRBD1. Germline CDR1 MNHEY, CDR2 SVGAGI. The CDR3 covers 15 residues. V lost 7 bases to trimming and J lost 6 bases; unmatched junction nucleotides: 11. The CDR3, as DNA: TGTGCCAGCACCCGACGGACAGGGGGTCAAGATGGCTACACCTTC. It translates to CASTRRTGGQDGYTF.

This clone showed up just a few times. The rearrangement uses TRBV4-1 and TRBJ1-6; D is uncertain. The V end lost 8 bases, the J end lost 5 bases, and 16 bases lay between the germline ends. CDR3 length equals 15 residues. Looked up from germline, CDR1 is MGHRA and CDR2 is YSYEKL. In nucleotides, the CDR3 is TGCGCCAGCCATATGACGACTGATCATAATTCACCCCTCCACTTT. Its protein product is CASHMTTDHNSPLHF.

The genes are TRBV9 and TRBJ2-3; D unclear. The germline V gene encodes CDR1 SGDLS and CDR2 YYNGEE. Trimming cost V 0 bases and J 5 bases, with 7 bases left between them. CDR3 size: 13 residues. CDR3 in DNA: TGTGCCAGCAGCGTAGGGATCTTAGATACGCAGTATTTT. Translated: CASSVGILDTQYF.

This clone was seen ten or more times. The CDR3 protein is CATSDYRQATQYF. The CDR3 nucleotides read TGTGCCACCAGTGATTACCGACAGGCTACGCAGTATTTT. This chain connects TRBV24-1 to TRBJ2-3, with a tentative D call TRBD1 (6 bases). V was pared by 2 bases and J by 8 bases, with 10 bases between. CDR1 is KGHDR and CDR2 is SFDVKD in the germline V gene. The CDR3 has 13 residues.

The chain is built from TRBV13 and TRBJ2-5, with 10 bases that match TRBD1. Germline CDR1 is PRHDT and CDR2 is FYEKMQ (reference sequence). The CDR3 consists of 14 residues. Unmatched junction bases numbered 3, after V lost 4 bases and J lost 4 bases. CDR3 DNA: TGTGCCAGCAGCTGGGGACAGGGGCTAGAGACCCAGTACTTC. Translation gives CASSWGQGLETQYF.

This clone was seen a few times. This chain joins TRBV11-2 and TRBJ2-7, with D tentatively TRBD1 or TRBD2 (5 bases each). V was cut by 2 bases and J by 6 bases, with 11 bases left in between. Germline CDR1 is SGHAT and CDR2 is FQNNGV. The CDR3 runs to 13 residues. CDR3 amino acids: CASSLSGGGEQYV. The CDR3 DNA follows: TGTGCCAGCAGCTTATCTGGGGGTGGCGAGCAGTACGTC.